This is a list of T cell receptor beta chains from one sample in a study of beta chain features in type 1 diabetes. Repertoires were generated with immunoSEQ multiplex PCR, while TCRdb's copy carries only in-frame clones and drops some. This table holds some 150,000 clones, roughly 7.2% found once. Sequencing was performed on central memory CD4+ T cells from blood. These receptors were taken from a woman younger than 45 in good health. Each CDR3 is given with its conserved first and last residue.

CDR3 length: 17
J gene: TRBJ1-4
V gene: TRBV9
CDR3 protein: CASSVAGHQATNEKLFF

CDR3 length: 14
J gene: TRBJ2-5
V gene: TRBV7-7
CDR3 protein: CASSLGPFQETQYF

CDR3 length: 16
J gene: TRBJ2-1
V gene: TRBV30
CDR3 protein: CAWSPSGRARNNEQFF

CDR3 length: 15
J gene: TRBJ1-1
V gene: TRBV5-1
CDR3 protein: CASSRAGQGATEAFF

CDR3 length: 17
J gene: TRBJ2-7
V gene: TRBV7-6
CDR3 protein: CASSLASAAISPYEQYF

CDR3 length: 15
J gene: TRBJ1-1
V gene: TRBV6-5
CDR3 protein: CASSPEGVKVTEAFF

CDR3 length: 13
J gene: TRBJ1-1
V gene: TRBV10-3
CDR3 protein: CAIKGQGGTEAFF

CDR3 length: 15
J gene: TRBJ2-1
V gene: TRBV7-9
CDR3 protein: CASSPGGLADNEQFF

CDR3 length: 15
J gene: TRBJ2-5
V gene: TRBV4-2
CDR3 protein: CASSPGTSGQETQYF

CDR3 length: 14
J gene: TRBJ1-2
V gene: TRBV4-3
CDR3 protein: CASSSKQGNYGYTF

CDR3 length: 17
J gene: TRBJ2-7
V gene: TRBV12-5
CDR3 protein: CASGLVRSRGQGNEQYF

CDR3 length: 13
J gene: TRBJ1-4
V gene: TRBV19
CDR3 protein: CASRRPNDEKLFF

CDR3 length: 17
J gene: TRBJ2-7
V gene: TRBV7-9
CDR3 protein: CASSSKFGTATVYEQYF

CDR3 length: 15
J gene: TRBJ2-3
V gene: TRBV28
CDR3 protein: CASKSQGLATDTQYF

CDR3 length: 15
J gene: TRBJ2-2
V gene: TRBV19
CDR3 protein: CASSGLADNTGELFF

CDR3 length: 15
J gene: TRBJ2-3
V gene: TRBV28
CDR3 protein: CASSWTGESTDTQYF

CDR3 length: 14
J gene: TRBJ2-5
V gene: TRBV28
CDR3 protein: CASTRTGGGETQYF

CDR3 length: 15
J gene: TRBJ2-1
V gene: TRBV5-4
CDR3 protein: CASSLVLENYNEQFF

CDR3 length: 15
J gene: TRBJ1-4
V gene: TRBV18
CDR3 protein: CASSRGGADNEKLFF

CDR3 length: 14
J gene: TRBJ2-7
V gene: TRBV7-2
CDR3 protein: CASSGGLASYEQYF

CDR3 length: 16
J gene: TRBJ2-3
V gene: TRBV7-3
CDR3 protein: CASSLGLAGGTDTQYF

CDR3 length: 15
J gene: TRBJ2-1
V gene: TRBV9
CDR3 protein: CASSVVPGEYNEQFF

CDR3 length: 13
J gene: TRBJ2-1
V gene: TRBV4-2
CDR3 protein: CASSWDRGNEQFF

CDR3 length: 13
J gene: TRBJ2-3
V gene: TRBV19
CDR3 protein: CASSEQGPDTQYF

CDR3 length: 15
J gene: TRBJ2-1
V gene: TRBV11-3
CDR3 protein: CASSLGTGGYNEQFF

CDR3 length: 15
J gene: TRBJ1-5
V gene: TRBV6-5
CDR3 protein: CASSTGQGMGQPQHF

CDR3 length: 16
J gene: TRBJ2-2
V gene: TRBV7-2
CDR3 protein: CASSARTGSGTGELFF

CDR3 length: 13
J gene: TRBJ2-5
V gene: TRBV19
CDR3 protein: CASSIPAGETQYF

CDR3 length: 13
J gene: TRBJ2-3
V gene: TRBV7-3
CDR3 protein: CASSSTSTDTQYF

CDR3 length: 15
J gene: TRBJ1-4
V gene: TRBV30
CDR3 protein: CAWSVTQGINEKLFF

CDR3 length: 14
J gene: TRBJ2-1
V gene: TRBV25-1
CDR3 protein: CASSGISGNNEQFF

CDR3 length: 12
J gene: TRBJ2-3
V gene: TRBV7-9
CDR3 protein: CASSQTGDTQYF

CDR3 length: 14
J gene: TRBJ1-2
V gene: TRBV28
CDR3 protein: CASGRLDGNYGYTF

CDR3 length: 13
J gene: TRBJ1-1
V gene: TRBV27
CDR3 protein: CATRASRDTEAFF

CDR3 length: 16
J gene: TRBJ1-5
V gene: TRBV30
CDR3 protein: CAWSDQQGFSNQPQHF

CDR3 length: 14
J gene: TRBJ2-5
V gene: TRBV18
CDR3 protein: CASSPTGLQETQYF

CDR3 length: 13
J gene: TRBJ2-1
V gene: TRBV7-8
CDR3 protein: CASGGQMYNEQFF

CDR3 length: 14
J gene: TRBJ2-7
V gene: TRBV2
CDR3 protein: CASSGQGYSYEQYF

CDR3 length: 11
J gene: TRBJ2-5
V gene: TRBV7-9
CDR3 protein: CASSSEETQYF

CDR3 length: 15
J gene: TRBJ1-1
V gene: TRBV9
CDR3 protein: CASSAGQGLNTEAFF

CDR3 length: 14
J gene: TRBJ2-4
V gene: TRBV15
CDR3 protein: CATSVQDNKNIQYF

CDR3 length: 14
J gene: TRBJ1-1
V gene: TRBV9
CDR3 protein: CASSVQGGDTEAFF

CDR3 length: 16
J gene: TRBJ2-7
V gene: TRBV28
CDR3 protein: CASSTMTSGSFYEQYF

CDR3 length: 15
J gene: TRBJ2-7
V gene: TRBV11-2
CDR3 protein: CASSLRGGATYEQYF

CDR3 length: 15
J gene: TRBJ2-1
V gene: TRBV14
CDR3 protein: CASSQTSGRRNEQFF

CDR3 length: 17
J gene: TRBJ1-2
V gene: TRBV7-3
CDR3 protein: CASSRYQIGGGSYGYTF